This TCR beta chain was documented in a study of metastatic and nonmetastatic thyroid tumors. This clone showed up just a few times. Germline loops: CDR1 MNHNS, CDR2 SASEGT. The V gene lost 5 bases and the J gene lost 5 bases, with 6 bases spanning the gap. The CDR3 sequence is 11 residues long. Not a single patient had been given any form of treatment at any point before undergoing thyroid surgery. TCRdb redid the clone calls on the PCR reads using MiXCR. The sample yields around 7,100 clones, 25% to 35% seen once. Sequenced input: adjacent normal tissue. The chain carries TRBV6-1 and TRBJ1-1; the D gene is possibly TRBD1 (5 bases). The sequence was obtained from a female donor with papillary thyroid cancer or a benign thyroid nodule (not recorded which). Some clones in this sample may be carry-over from other donors' samples. CDR3 in DNA: TGTGCCAGCAGTCAGGGAACTGAAGCTTTCTTT. It translates to CASSQGTEAFF.